Below, 22 T cell receptor beta chains from the same sample are listed, as sequenced in a study of cytomegalovirus exposure and HLA in healthy donors. Vbeta (60) and Jbeta (13) primers were used in the PCR. Clones were sequenced by immunoSEQ multiplex PCR, and TCRdb holds only the in-frame ones, with some missing. The table records approximately 100,000 clones, under 80% of them present only once. The sample comprised PBMCs. The receptors shown here come from a man aged 35 to 55 in good health and CMV-seronegative.

V is TRBV6-5 and J is TRBJ1-1; TRBD1 might be the D (6 bases). CDR1 and CDR2 from the germline V gene are MNHEY and SVGAGI. The CDR3 consists of 14 residues. Trimming pared 7 bases from V and 3 bases from J, leaving 15 bases between. CDR3 in DNA: TGTGCCAGCACCCTCGGGAGGGGGGACACTGAAGCTTTCTTT. It is translated as CASTLGRGDTEAFF.

The chain couples TRBV5-4 to TRBJ1-1; maybe TRBD1 (5 bases). The CDR3 spans 14 residues. Germline CDR1 is SGHNT and CDR2 is YYREEE (reference sequence). V was clipped by 6 bases and J by 12 bases, with 24 bases between them. The CDR3 reads CASTRQGSTLETFF. CDR3 bases: TGTGCCAGCACCCGCCAGGGATCAACCCTGGAAACTTTCTTT. The complete variable domain, with remaining parts taken from reference TRBV5-4 and TRBJ1-1, reads ETGVTQSPTHLIKTRGQQVTLRCSSQSGHNTVSWYQQALGQGPQFIFQYYREEENGRGNFPPRFSGLQFPNYSSELNVNALELDDSALYLCASTRQGSTLETFFGQGTRLTVV.

The chain is built from TRBV7-3 and TRBJ1-2; D uncertain. This CDR3 comprises 15 residues. Germline V lookup: CDR1 SGHTA, CDR2 FQGTGA. Between the trimmed V and J ends, which lost 2 bases and 8 bases, there was a span of 18 bases. CDR3 residues: CASSLATLLTGGYTF. The CDR3 DNA follows: TGTGCCAGCAGCTTAGCAACCCTTTTAACGGGAGGCTACACCTTC.

The CDR3 protein is CASSNTGYSGANVLTF. CDR3 coding DNA: TGTGCCAGCAGTAATACCGGGTACTCTGGGGCCAACGTCCTGACTTTC. V and J are TRBV27 and TRBJ2-6; D remains unclear. The CDR3 covers 16 residues. Trimming stripped 5 bases from V and 0 bases from J, with 11 bases between. Germline V gene sequence: CDR1 MNHEY, CDR2 SMNVEV (reference sequence).

The V gene is TRBV6-1, the J gene TRBJ2-5; TRBD1 matches at 12 bases. The CDR3 runs 17 residues. V shed 1 base and J 4 bases; nucleotides not matched to a gene: 7. Germline loops: CDR1 MNHNS, CDR2 SASEGT. The CDR3 nucleotides are TGTGCCAGCAGTGAAGATTGGGACAGGGGGCCATTAGAGACCCAGTACTTC. Amino acids: CASSEDWDRGPLETQYF.

V gene TRBV7-8 combines with J gene TRBJ2-7; D possibly corresponds to TRBD1 (7 bases). V was shortened by 2 bases and J by 9 bases, with 20 bases between the two germline ends. CDR3 length equals 15 residues. CDR1 is SGHVS, CDR2 FQNEAQ, per germline. The CDR3, as DNA: TGTGCCAGCAGCTTATTGGCGGGACAGACCTCGGCGCAGTACGTC. Its translation: CASSLLAGQTSAQYV.

The chain has TRBV5-4 and TRBJ2-3; 8 bases agree with TRBD2. The germline V gene encodes CDR1 SGHNT and CDR2 YYREEE (reference sequence). The CDR3 spans 14 residues. The V and J ends lost 6 bases and 3 bases, in that order; junction bases with no gene match: 6. The CDR3 here is CASTFAGGTDTQYF. The CDR3 DNA is TGTGCCAGCACCTTCGCGGGGGGAACAGATACGCAGTATTTT.

The V and J genes are TRBV30 and TRBJ2-3, with D perhaps TRBD1 (6 bases). Per germline, CDR1 GTSNPN and CDR2 SVGIG (reference sequence). This CDR3 comprises 14 residues. Trimming stripped 2 bases from V and 4 bases from J, with 13 bases between. CDR3 DNA sequence: TGTGCCTGGAGTCGGAGCAGGGGTGCAGATACGCAGTATTTT. As protein: CAWSRSRGADTQYF.

This clone was detected only a few times. The rearrangement joins TRBV19 to TRBJ2-3; the D is unclear. V lost 2 bases and J 2 bases, leaving 17 bases between the germline ends. The length of the CDR3 is 17 residues. Germline V gene lookup returns CDR1 LNHDA and CDR2 SQIVND (reference sequence). CDR3 residues: CASSISWADVNTDTQYF. DNA of the CDR3: TGTGCCAGTAGTATATCATGGGCAGATGTTAACACAGATACGCAGTATTTT.

The chain couples TRBV27 to TRBJ2-2; 11 bases agree with TRBD2. J lost 5 bases, V lost 6 bases, and 5 bases had no gene match. This CDR3 spans 15 amino acids. CDR1 and CDR2 (germline): MNHEY, SMNVEV (reference sequence). The CDR3 spells CASRHASGGTGELFF. CDR3 in DNA: TGTGCCAGCAGACATGCTAGCGGGGGGACCGGGGAGCTGTTTTTT.

V and J are TRBV18 and TRBJ1-2; no firm D call. V lost 3 bases to trimming and J lost 3 bases, with 8 bases between them. The CDR3 sequence is 13 residues long. The germline V gene encodes CDR1 KGHSH and CDR2 LQKENI. The CDR3 is CASSPSVDYGYTF. The CDR3 DNA reads as TGTGCCAGCTCACCCTCGGTGGACTATGGCTACACCTTC.

This sequence joins TRBV4-1 and TRBJ2-2; no definite D call. The CDR3 is 14 residues long. The V end lost 3 bases, the J end lost 5 bases, and 10 bases lay between the germline ends. Germline assignment: CDR1 MGHRA and CDR2 YSYEKL. CDR3: CASSQVSRTGELFF. In DNA, the CDR3 is TGCGCCAGCAGCCAGGTGAGCCGAACCGGGGAGCTGTTTTTT.

V and J are TRBV5-1 and TRBJ1-1, with TRBD1 as a possible D gene (6 bases). Germline CDR1 SGHRS, CDR2 YFSETQ. The ends were cut back, 6 bases at V and 0 bases at J, with 12 bases in the middle. The CDR3 is made up of 14 amino acids. In nucleotides, the CDR3 is TGCGCCAGCACCCAAGGACAGTTGAACACTGAAGCTTTCTTT. This translates into CASTQGQLNTEAFF.

In its sample, this clone was seen a few times. The J gene is TRBJ2-2, the V gene TRBV29-1; D not certain. Looked up from germline, CDR1 is SQVTM and CDR2 is ANQGSEA. Trimming left V 6 bases short and J 6 bases short, with 8 bases between. The CDR3 has 11 amino acids. The chain's CDR3 is CSVYSAGELFF. Here the CDR3 DNA reads TGCAGCGTCTACAGTGCCGGGGAGCTGTTTTTT.

A word on this clone: This may be a read error: a much more frequent sequence differs by one nucleotide. J is TRBJ2-3 and V is TRBV5-4, with D possibly TRBD2 on 6 matching bases. V was trimmed by 2 bases and J by 8 bases, leaving 9 bases between them. In germline, CDR1 is SGHNT, CDR2 YYREEE (reference sequence). The CDR3 length is 12 residues. CDR3 amino acids: CASSLNSGTQYF. CDR3 nucleotides: TGTGCCAGCAGCTTAAATAGCGGTACGCAGTATTTT.

The rearrangement links TRBV5-1 to TRBJ2-3; D is uncertain. CDR3 length equals 14 residues. Trimming pared 2 bases from V and 1 base from J, leaving 8 bases between. Germline V gene lookup returns CDR1 SGHRS and CDR2 YFSETQ. CDR3 protein: CASSFTERTDTQYF. DNA of the CDR3: TGCGCCAGCAGCTTCACAGAGCGCACAGATACGCAGTATTTT.

This chain links TRBV6-1 with TRBJ1-1, with D maybe TRBD1 (5 bases). Germline V gives CDR1 MNHNS, CDR2 SASEGT. V was pared by 4 bases and J by 7 bases, with 10 bases between. This CDR3 is built from 12 residues. The CDR3 DNA reads TGTGCCAGCAGTGCCGGGGGTGTTGAAGCTTTCTTT. Its translation is CASSAGGVEAFF.

The chain uses TRBV7-9 and TRBJ1-1; unclear D gene. From germline, CDR1 is SEHNR and CDR2 FQNEAQ (reference sequence). The CDR3 covers 14 residues. Trimming left V 5 bases short and J 1 base short, with 11 bases between. CDR3 region: CASSEREGNTEAFF. As DNA, the CDR3 is TGTGCCAGCAGCGAGAGGGAGGGGAACACTGAAGCTTTCTTT.

The chain's CDR3 is CASSQGTGGRSYEQYF. CDR3 nucleotide sequence: TGCGCCAGCAGCCAGGGGACAGGGGGGCGGTCCTACGAGCAGTACTTC. V gene TRBV4-1 combines with J gene TRBJ2-7; 11 bases fit TRBD1. Losses at the gene ends were 3 bases for V and 1 base for J; bases not matched to a gene: 5. This CDR3 has 16 residues. Germline V gene data show CDR1 as MGHRA and CDR2 as YSYEKL.

The V and J genes are TRBV7-8 and TRBJ1-3, with D possibly matching TRBD1 (6 bases). V gave up 6 bases and J gave up 0 bases, with 12 bases separating them. The CDR3 has 15 amino acids. Per the germline V gene, CDR1 is SGHVS and CDR2 is FQNEAQ. CDR3 protein: CASSPTGNSGNTIYF. The CDR3 DNA reads TGTGCCAGCAGTCCAACAGGGAACTCTGGAAACACCATATATTTT.

This chain links TRBV4-3 with TRBJ1-2, with 7 nucleotides matching TRBD1. The CDR3 is 16 residues long. Trimming cost V 1 base and J 8 bases; bases outside gene matches: 13. Germline V gives CDR1 LGHNA, CDR2 YSLEER. For the CDR3, the DNA is TGCGCCAGCAGCCAAGGAACCTCTCACAGGGGTTACGGCTACACCTTC. As protein: CASSQGTSHRGYGYTF.

This rearrangement joins TRBV4-3 to TRBJ1-4, with D unclear. CDR1 LGHNA and CDR2 YSLEER come from the germline V gene. The CDR3 covers 15 residues. Trimming removed 3 bases at V and 4 bases at J, with 12 bases between. CDR3 nucleotide sequence: TGCGCCAGCAGCCACGACACCGGGAATAATGAAAAACTGTTTTTT. This encodes CASSHDTGNNEKLFF.